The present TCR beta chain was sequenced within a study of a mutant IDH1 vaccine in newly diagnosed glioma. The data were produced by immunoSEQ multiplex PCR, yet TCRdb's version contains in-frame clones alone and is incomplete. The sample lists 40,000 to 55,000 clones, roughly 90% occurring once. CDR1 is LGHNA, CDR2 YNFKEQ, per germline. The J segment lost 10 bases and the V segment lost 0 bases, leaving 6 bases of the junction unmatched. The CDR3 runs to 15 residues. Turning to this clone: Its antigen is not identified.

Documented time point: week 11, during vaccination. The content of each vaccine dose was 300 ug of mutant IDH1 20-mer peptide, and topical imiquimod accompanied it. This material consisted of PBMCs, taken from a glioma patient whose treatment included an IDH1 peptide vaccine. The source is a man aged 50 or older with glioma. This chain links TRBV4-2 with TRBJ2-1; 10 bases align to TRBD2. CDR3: CASSQDPAGGVEQFF. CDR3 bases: TGTGCCAGCAGCCAAGATCCAGCGGGAGGGGTAGAGCAGTTCTTC.